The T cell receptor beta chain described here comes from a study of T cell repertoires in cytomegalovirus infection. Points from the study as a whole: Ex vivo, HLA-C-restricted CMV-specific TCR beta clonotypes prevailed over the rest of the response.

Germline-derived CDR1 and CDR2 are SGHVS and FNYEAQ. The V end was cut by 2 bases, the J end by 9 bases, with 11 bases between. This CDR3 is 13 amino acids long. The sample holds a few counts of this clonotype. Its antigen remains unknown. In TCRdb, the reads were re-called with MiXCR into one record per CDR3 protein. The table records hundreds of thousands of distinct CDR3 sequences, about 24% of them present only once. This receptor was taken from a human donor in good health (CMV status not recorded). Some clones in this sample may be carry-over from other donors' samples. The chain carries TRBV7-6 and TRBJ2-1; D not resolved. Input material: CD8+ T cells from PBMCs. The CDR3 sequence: CASSLFTYGEQFF. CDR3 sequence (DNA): TGTGCCAGCAGCTTATTTACATACGGTGAGCAGTTCTTC.